The rows below give T cell receptor beta chains drawn from one sample of a study of blood T cells in healthy people across ages. One entry per CDR3 protein results from TCRdb running MiXCR on the 5' RACE reads. The data show approximately 1,000,000 distinct CDR3 sequences, with 35% to 40% seen just once and about 12% held by the top ten. Specimen: blood. The receptor source for this set is a man aged 18 to 29 in good health. CDR3s include the opening cysteine and the closing phenylalanine or tryptophan. The D gene is left open where the match is weak. Clone size is stated in some rows and not others, as once, few, many or a class when expanded.

TRBJ1-2,TRBV18,TRBD1,once,CASSPGTAEIFNYGYTF,TGTGCCAGCTCACCGGGGACAGCGGAAATTTTCAACTATGGCTACACCTTC
TRBJ2-6,TRBV9,NA,once,CASSGSFGANVLTF,TGTGCCAGCAGCGGGAGCTTTGGGGCCAACGTCCTGACTTTC
TRBJ2-1,TRBV9,NA,few,CASSVQGSTVNEQFF,TGTGCCAGCAGCGTCCAGGGGTCGACGGTCAATGAGCAGTTCTTC
TRBJ2-5,TRBV12-3/TRBV12-4,TRBD1,NA,CASSPRDRSSQETQYF,TGTGCCAGCAGCCCTCGGGACAGGAGTAGCCAAGAGACCCAGTACTTC
TRBJ1-2,TRBV6-5,NA,few,CASNDGWNGYTF,TGTGCCAGCAATGATGGTTGGAATGGCTACACCTTC
TRBJ2-3,TRBV15,NA,NA,CATSRSGIDTDTQYF,TGTGCCACCAGCAGATCTGGGATTGACACAGATACGCAGTATTTT
TRBJ2-6,TRBV7-3,NA,NA,CASSPNSNSGANVLNF,TGTGCCAGCAGCCCCAACAGTAACTCTGGGGCCAACGTCCTGAATTTC
TRBJ2-5,TRBV6-2/TRBV6-3,TRBD2,NA,CASSYGPSGQETQYF,TGTGCCAGCAGTTATGGGCCTAGCGGGCAAGAGACCCAGTACTTC
TRBJ1-1,TRBV3-1,TRBD1,NA,CASSPPTGRAEAFF,TGTGCCAGCAGCCCTCCGACAGGGAGGGCTGAAGCTTTCTTT
TRBJ1-1,TRBV12-3/TRBV12-4,TRBD1,few,CASSLGDRGRTEAFF,TGTGCCAGCAGTTTAGGGGACAGGGGGCGGACTGAAGCTTTCTTT
TRBJ1-1,TRBV20-1,TRBD1,many,CSAQSRDRDTEAFF,TGCAGTGCCCAGTCCCGGGACAGGGATACTGAAGCTTTCTTT
TRBJ1-1,TRBV10-3,NA,NA,CAISESDTEAFF,TGTGCCATCAGTGAGTCCGACACTGAAGCTTTCTTT
TRBJ2-1,TRBV10-3,TRBD2,NA,CAISGDSGGVNNEQFF,TGTGCCATCAGTGGGGACAGCGGGGGGGTGAACAATGAGCAGTTCTTC
TRBJ2-5,TRBV7-9,TRBD1,NA,CASSSPKDRARRETQYF,TGTGCCAGCAGCTCCCCTAAAGACAGGGCCCGGAGGGAGACCCAGTACTTC
TRBJ2-1,TRBV4-3,NA,many,CASSQGPTSNEQFF,TGCGCCAGCAGCCAAGGTCCCACCTCCAATGAGCAGTTCTTC
TRBJ1-2,TRBV29-1,NA,NA,CSVEHAGGFGNTF,TGCAGCGTTGAACACGCAGGAGGATTCGGCAACACCTTC
TRBJ1-1,TRBV10-3,TRBD1,NA,CAINLQGAGTEAFF,TGTGCCATCAACTTACAGGGGGCTGGGACTGAAGCTTTCTTT
TRBJ1-2,TRBV6-2/TRBV6-3,NA,few,CASSPFRATNYGYTF,TGTGCCAGCAGCCCATTCCGGGCAACTAACTATGGCTACACCTTC
TRBJ2-1,TRBV20-1,NA,NA,CSARDDEQGASYNEQFF,TGCAGTGCTAGAGATGACGAGCAGGGCGCATCCTACAATGAGCAGTTCTTC
TRBJ2-3,TRBV28,NA,NA,CASSLPGAVSDTQYF,TGTGCCAGCAGTTTACCGGGGGCCGTCTCAGATACGCAGTATTTT
TRBJ2-1,TRBV9,NA,few,CASSVQGSSYNEQFF,TGTGCCAGCAGCGTACAAGGGAGCTCCTACAATGAGCAGTTCTTC
TRBJ2-6,TRBV10-3,NA,NA,CAIRVGPGTGISGASVLTF,TGTGCCATCAGAGTGGGCCCCGGGACGGGGATCTCTGGGGCCAGCGTCCTGACTTTC
TRBJ1-2,TRBV27,NA,few,CASSSRDSHGYTF,TGTGCCAGCAGTTCACGGGACTCTCATGGCTACACCTTC
TRBJ1-2,TRBV9,NA,NA,CASSETEHYGYTF,TGTGCCAGCAGCGAGACGGAGCACTATGGCTACACCTTC
TRBJ2-1,TRBV2,NA,NA,CASRTEGSYNEQFF,TGTGCCAGCAGAACCGAGGGCTCCTACAATGAGCAGTTCTTC
TRBJ2-1,TRBV12-3/TRBV12-4,NA,NA,CASSCRVPNEQFF,TGTGCCAGCAGCTGCAGGGTTCCAAATGAGCAGTTCTTC